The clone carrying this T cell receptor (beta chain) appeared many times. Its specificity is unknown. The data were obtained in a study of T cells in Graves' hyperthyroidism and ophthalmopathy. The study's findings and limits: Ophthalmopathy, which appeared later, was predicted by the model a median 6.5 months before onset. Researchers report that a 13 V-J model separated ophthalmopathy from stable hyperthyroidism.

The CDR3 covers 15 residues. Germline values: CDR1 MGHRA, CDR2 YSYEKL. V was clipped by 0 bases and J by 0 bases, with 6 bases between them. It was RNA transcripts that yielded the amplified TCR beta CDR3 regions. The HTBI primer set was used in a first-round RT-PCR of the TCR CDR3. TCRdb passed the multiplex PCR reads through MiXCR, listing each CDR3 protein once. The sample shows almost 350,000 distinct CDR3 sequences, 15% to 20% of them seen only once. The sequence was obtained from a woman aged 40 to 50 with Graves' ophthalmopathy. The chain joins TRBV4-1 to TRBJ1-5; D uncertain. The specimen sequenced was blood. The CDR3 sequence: CASSQDRNSNQPQHF. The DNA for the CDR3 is TGCGCCAGCAGCCAAGATCGGAATAGCAATCAGCCCCAGCATTTT.